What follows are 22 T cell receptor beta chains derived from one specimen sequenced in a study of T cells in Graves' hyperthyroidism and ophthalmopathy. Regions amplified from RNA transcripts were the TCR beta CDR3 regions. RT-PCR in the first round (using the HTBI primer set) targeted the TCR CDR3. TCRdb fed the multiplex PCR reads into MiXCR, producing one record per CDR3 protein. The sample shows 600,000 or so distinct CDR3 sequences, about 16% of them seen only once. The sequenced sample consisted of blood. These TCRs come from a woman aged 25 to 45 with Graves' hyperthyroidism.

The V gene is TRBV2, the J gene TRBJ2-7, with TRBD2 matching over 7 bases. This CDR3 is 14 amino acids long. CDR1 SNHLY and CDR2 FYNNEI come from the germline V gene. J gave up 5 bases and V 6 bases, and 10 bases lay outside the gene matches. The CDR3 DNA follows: TGTGCCAGCAGGGCCCGGCGGGAGAACCACGAGCAGTACTTC. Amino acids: CASRARRENHEQYF. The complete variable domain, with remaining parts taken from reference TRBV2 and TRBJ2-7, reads EPEVTQTPSHQVTQMGQEVILRCVPISNHLYFYWYRQILGQKVEFLVSFYNNEISEKSEIFDDQFSVERPDGSNFTLKIRSTKLEDSAMYFCASRARRENHEQYFGPGTRLTVT.

The CDR3 DNA sequence: TGCAGTGCTAGAGACAGTCTAGCCAAAAACATTCAGTACTTC. This encodes CSARDSLAKNIQYF. This chain joins TRBV20-1 and TRBJ2-4; D remains unclear. V was clipped by 0 bases and J by 0 bases, with 6 bases between them. The CDR3 covers 14 residues. The germline CDR1 and CDR2 sequences are DFQATT and SNEGSKA (reference sequence).

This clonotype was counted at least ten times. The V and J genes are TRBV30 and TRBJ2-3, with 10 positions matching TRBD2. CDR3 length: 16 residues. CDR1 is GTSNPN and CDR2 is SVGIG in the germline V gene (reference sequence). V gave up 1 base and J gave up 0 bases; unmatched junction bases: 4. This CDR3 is CAWSGSSGSSTDTQYF. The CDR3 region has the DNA TGTGCCTGGAGTGGGTCTAGCGGGAGTAGCACAGATACGCAGTATTTT.

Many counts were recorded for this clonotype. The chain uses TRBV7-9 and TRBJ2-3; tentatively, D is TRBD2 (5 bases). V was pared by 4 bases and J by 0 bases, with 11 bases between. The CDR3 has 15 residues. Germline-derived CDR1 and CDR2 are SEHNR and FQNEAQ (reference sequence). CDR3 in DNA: TGTGCCAGCAGCTCCGGACTGTCTAGCACAGATACGCAGTATTTT. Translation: CASSSGLSSTDTQYF. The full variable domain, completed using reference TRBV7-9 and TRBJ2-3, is DTGVSQNPRHKITKRGQNVTFRCDPISEHNRLYWYRQTLGQGPEFLTYFQNEAQLEKSRLLSDRFSAERPKGSFSTLEIQRTEQGDSAMYLCASSSGLSSTDTQYFGPGTRLTVL.

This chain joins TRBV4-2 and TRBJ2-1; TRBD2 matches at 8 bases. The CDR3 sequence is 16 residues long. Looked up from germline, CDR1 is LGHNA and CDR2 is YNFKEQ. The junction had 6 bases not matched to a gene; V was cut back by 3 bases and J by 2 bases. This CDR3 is CASSHQLAVAYNEQFF. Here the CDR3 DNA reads TGTGCCAGCAGCCATCAACTAGCGGTAGCCTACAATGAGCAGTTCTTC.

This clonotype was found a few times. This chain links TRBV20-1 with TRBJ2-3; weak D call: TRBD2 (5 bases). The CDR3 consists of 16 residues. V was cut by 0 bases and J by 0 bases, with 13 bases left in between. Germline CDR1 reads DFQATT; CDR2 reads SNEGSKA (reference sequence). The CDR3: CSARDFSGSSTDTQYF. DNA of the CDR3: TGCAGTGCTAGAGATTTCAGCGGTTCTAGCACAGATACGCAGTATTTT.

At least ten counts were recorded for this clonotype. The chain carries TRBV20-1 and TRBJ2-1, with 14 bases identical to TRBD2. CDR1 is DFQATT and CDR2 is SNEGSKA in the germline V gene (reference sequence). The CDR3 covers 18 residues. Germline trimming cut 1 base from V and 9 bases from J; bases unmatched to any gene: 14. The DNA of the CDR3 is TGCAGTGCTAGAGGTAGAAATCCGGGACTAGCGGGAGTTGGTGAGCAGTTCTTC. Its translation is CSARGRNPGLAGVGEQFF.

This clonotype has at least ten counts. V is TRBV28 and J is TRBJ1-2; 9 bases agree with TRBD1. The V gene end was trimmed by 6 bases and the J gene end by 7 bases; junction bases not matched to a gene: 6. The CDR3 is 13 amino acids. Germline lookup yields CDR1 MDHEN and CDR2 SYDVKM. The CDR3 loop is CASRGTGRPGYTF. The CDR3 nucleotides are TGTGCCAGCAGGGGGACAGGGAGGCCTGGCTACACCTTC.

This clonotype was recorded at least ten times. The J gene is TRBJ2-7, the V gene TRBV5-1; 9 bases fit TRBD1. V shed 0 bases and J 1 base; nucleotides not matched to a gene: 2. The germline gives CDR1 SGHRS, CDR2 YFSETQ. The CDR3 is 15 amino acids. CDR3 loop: CASSLEGTGSYEQYF. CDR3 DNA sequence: TGCGCCAGCAGCTTGGAGGGGACAGGGTCCTACGAGCAGTACTTC.

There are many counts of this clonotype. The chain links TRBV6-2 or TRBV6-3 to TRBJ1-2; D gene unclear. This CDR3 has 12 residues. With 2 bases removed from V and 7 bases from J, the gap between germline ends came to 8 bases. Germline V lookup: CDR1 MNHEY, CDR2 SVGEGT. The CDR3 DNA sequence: TGTGCCAGCAGTTACCATCAACGTGGCTACACCTTC. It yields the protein CASSYHQRGYTF.

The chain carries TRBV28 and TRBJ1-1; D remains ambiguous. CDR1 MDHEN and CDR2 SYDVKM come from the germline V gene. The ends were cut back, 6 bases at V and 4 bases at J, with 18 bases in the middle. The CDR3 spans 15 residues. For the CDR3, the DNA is TGTGCCAGCAGCACTTTTATGGGATTATCCACTGAAGCTTTCTTT. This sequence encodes CASSTFMGLSTEAFF. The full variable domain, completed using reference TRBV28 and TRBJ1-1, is DVKVTQSSRYLVKRTGEKVFLECVQDMDHENMFWYRQDPGLGLRLIYFSYDVKMKEKGDIPEGYSVSREKKERFSLILESASTNQTSMYLCASSTFMGLSTEAFFGQGTRLTVV.

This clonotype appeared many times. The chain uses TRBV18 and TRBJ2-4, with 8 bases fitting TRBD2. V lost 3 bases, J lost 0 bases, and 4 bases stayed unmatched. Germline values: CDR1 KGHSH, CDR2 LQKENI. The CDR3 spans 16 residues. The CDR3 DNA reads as TGTGCCAGCTCACCGGCGGGAGGACTAGCCAAAAACATTCAGTACTTC. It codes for CASSPAGGLAKNIQYF. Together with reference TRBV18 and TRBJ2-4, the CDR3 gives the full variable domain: NAGVMQNPRHLVRRRGQEARLRCSPMKGHSHVYWYRQLPEEGLKFMVYLQKENIIDESGMPKERFSAEFPKEGPSILRIQQVVRGDSAAYFCASSPAGGLAKNIQYFGAGTRLSVL.

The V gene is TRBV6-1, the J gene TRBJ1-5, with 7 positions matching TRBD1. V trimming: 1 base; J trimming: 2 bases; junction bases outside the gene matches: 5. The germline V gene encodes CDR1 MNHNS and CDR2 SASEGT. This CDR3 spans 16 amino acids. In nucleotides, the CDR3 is TGTGCCAGCAGTGAAGACCCCACAGGGGGCAATCAGCCCCAGCATTTT. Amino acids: CASSEDPTGGNQPQHF.

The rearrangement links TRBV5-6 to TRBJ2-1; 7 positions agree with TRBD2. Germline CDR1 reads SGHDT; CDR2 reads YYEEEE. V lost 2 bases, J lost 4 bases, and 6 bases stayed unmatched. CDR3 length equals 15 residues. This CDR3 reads CASSFDGGGYNEQFF. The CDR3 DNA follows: TGTGCCAGCAGCTTCGATGGCGGGGGATACAATGAGCAGTTCTTC.

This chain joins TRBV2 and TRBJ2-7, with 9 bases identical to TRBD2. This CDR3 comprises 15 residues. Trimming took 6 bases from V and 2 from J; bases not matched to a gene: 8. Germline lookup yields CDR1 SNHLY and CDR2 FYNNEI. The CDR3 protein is CASSLSASGAYEQYF. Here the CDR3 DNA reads TGTGCCAGCAGCTTAAGTGCTAGCGGGGCCTACGAGCAGTACTTC.

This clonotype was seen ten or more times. CDR3 coding DNA: TGTGCCAGCAGTGCCTCAGGGGGCGGGAAGCAGCCCCAGCATTTT. It encodes CASSASGGGKQPQHF. The rearrangement uses TRBV2 and TRBJ1-5; TRBD1 matches at 8 bases. V gave up 4 bases and J gave up 7 bases; unmatched junction bases: 9. The germline V gene has CDR1 SNHLY and CDR2 FYNNEI. The CDR3 covers 15 residues.

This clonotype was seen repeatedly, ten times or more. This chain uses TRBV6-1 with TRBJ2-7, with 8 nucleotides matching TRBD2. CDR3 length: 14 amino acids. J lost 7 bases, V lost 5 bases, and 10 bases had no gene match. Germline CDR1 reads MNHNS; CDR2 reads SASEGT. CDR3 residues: CASSSNGGEGEQYF. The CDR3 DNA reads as TGTGCCAGCAGTTCTAACGGGGGGGAAGGGGAGCAGTACTTC.

The CDR3 DNA reads TGTGCCAGCAGTAACCCAATGGGCGGAGTGGGAAGGGAGACCCAGTACTTC. This encodes CASSNPMGGVGRETQYF. The chain combines TRBV27 with TRBJ2-5; D uncertain. Germline V gene sequence: CDR1 MNHEY, CDR2 SMNVEV (reference sequence). CDR3 length: 17 amino acids. The V end lost 5 bases, the J end lost 5 bases, and 24 bases lay between the germline ends.

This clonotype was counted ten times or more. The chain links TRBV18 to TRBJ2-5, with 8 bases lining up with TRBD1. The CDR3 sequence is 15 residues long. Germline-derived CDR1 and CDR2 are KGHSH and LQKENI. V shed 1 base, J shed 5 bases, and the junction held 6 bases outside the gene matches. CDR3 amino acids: CASSPQSPGGETQYF. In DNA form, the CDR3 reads TGTGCCAGCTCACCACAATCGCCAGGGGGCGAGACCCAGTACTTC.

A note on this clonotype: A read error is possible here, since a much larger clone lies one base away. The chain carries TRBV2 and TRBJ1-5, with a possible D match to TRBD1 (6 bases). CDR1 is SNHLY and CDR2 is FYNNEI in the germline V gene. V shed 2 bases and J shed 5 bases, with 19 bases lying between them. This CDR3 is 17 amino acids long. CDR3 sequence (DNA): TGTGCCAGCAGTGAAAGGGTCCCGGTGGGGGGCGATCAGCCCCAGCATTTT. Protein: CASSERVPVGGDQPQHF. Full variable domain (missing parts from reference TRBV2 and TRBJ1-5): EPEVTQTPSHQVTQMGQEVILRCVPISNHLYFYWYRQILGQKVEFLVSFYNNEISEKSEIFDDQFSVERPDGSNFTLKIRSTKLEDSAMYFCASSERVPVGGDQPQHFGDGTRLSIL.

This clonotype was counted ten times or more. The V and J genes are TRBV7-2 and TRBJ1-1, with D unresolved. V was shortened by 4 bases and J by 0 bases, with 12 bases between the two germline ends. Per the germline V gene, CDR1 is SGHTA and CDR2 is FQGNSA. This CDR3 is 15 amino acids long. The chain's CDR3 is CASSYLDTLNTEAFF. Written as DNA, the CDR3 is TGTGCCAGCAGCTACCTAGACACCCTGAACACTGAAGCTTTCTTT.

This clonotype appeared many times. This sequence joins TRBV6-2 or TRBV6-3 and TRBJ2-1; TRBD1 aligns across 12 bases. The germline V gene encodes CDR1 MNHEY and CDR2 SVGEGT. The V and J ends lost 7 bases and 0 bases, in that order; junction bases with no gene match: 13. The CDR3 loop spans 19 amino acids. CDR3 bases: TGTGCCAGCAATATCCGGGACAGGGGGCTTCAAAGCTCCTACAATGAGCAGTTCTTC. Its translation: CASNIRDRGLQSSYNEQFF.